The clone carrying this TCR beta chain has at least ten counts. Its antigen remains unidentified. The germline V gene has CDR1 ENHRY and CDR2 SYGVKD. The CDR3 extends over 16 amino acids. The V and J ends lost 0 bases and 5 bases, in that order; junction bases with no gene match: 5. These data belong to a study of response to subunit inactivated influenza vaccine. TCRdb fed the RT-PCR reads into MiXCR, producing one record per CDR3 protein. Among 500,000 or so distinct CDR3 sequences listed, over 9.5% were seen once. Study observations and caveats: Authors suggested that a seasonal influenza vaccination recruits few new T cells each time.

The sequence came from a man aged 50 to 59 who received an inactivated influenza vaccine. This chain links TRBV10-3 with TRBJ2-2; 8 bases line up with TRBD2. Sequencing used PBMCs from blood, obtained 45 days after vaccination. In DNA form, the CDR3 reads TGTGCCATCAGTGAGTCCCGGCCTAGCGGGACCGGGGAGCTGTTTTTT. Translated: CAISESRPSGTGELFF.